The T cell receptor beta chain described here comes from a study of vaccination effects on CD4 cells after COVID-19. Study information: The second dose preceded post-vaccine samples by a median of 72 days.

Trimming left V 9 bases short and J 7 bases short, with 15 bases between. The CDR3 is 13 amino acids. The germline gives CDR1 MDHEN, CDR2 SYDVKM. To note about this clone: What it recognizes is unknown.

Method: immunoSEQ multiplex PCR; TCRdb's copy keeps in-frame clones and lacks some. The sample contains about 72,000 clones, about 86% of which appear only once. ViraFEST expansion of antigen-specific CD4+ T cells with viral peptide pools preceded sequencing. Following 10 days of culture, CD4+ T cells were isolated. All study participants received two doses of BNT162b2 or mRNA-1273 vaccine. Nobody among the vaccine recipients had prior SARS-CoV-2 infection (nucleocapsid antibodies were negative). IL-2 medium supplanted half the medium on days 3 and 7. The V call is TRBV28, the J call TRBJ1-4; D ambiguous. The sample was CD4+ T cells from PBMCs cultured with HCoV-229E spike peptides, taken after COVID-19 vaccination. The receptor was isolated from a human donor who received a COVID-19 vaccine. The CDR3 reads CASTFGDAEKLFF. CDR3 nucleotides: TGTGCCAGTACTTTCGGGGATGCTGAAAAACTGTTTTTT. The variable domain in full, with the rest retrieved from reference TRBV28 and TRBJ1-4, is DVKVTQSSRYLVKRTGEKVFLECVQDMDHENMFWYRQDPGLGLRLIYFSYDVKMKEKGDIPEGYSVSREKKERFSLILESASTNQTSMYLCASTFGDAEKLFFGSGTQLSVL.